A selection of T cell receptor beta chains follows, all from one sample in a study of regulatory T cells in long-lasting Graves disease. Using its own MiXCR run on the multiplex PCR reads, TCRdb lists one record per CDR3 protein. The sample holds hundreds of thousands of distinct CDR3 sequences, under 25% seen once. This material consisted of peripheral blood mononuclear cells (PBMCs), taken when the disease was refractory, from a patient treated with antithyroid drugs. Receptors were obtained from a female donor with Graves disease. Each CDR3 is given with its conserved first and last residue. A D gene is named only where the DNA matches it firmly. Clone size is stated in some rows and not others, as once, few, many or a class when expanded.

TRBJ1-5,TRBV24-1,many,.,TGTGCCACCAGTGATCCCCGGGGCAGCAATCAGCCCCAGCATTTT,CATSDPRGSNQPQHF
TRBJ2-7,TRBV13,many,TRBD2,TGTGCCAGCAGCTTCAGACCTAGCGGGAGTAGCGAGCAGTACTTC,CASSFRPSGSSEQYF
TRBJ2-1,TRBV7-2,many,.,TGTGCCAGCAGCTTGAGGACAAGTCCCTACAATGAGCAGTTCTTC,CASSLRTSPYNEQFF
TRBJ2-7,TRBV6-5,.,.,TGTGCCAGCAGTTACGAGGCCGGGGAATCCTACGAGCAGTACTTC,CASSYEAGESYEQYF
TRBJ2-7,TRBV20-1,many,.,TGCAGTGCTAGGACTCCCGGGGGTAAAGGTTACGAGCAGTACTTC,CSARTPGGKGYEQYF
TRBJ2-2,TRBV27,.,.,TGTGCCAGCAGTTTCGTCCCCAGCGGGAACACCGGGGAGCTGTTTTTT,CASSFVPSGNTGELFF
TRBJ2-7,TRBV12-3/TRBV12-4,many,.,TGTGCCAGCAGTTACTGGGTCGGCGGAACCTACGAGCAGTACTTC,CASSYWVGGTYEQYF
TRBJ2-7,TRBV19,few,TRBD2,TGTGCCAGTAGTATGGCGAGTAGCGGGACCTACGAGCAGTACTTC,CASSMASSGTYEQYF
TRBJ1-4,TRBV5-8,few,.,TGTGCCAGCAGCTTCGAGGGCTGGGTAATGATGCCAACTAATGAAAAACTGTTTTTT,CASSFEGWVMMPTNEKLFF
TRBJ2-5,TRBV30,many,.,TGTGCCTGGAGTGTGGTGGGGGGAACCCAGTACTTC,CAWSVVGGTQYF
TRBJ1-1,TRBV6-5,many,.,TGTGCCAGCAGTTACGGGGAAACAGGTTGGGGCTCTGAAGCTTTCTTT,CASSYGETGWGSEAFF
TRBJ2-1,TRBV24-1,few,.,TGTGCCACCAGTTATTTCGGACAGCAGTTCTTC,CATSYFGQQFF
TRBJ2-7,TRBV7-8,many,.,TGTGCCAGCAGCGTAGGGGACTTTACTACCTACGAGCAGTACTTC,CASSVGDFTTYEQYF
TRBJ1-5,TRBV20-1,few,.,TGCAGTGCTTTGGACGGATATAGCAATCAGCCCCAGCATTTT,CSALDGYSNQPQHF
TRBJ2-6,TRBV19,.,.,TGTGCCAGTAGTCCTGAAGGGACACGGGTGGCTGGGGCCAACGTCCTGACTTTC,CASSPEGTRVAGANVLTF
TRBJ2-1,TRBV7-8,few,TRBD1,TGTGCCAGCAGCTTAGGGACCGGGACAGCAAATGAGCAGTTCTTC,CASSLGTGTANEQFF
TRBJ1-6,TRBV28,many,TRBD1,TGTGCCAGCAGAGAGGGACAGGGCTATAATTCACCCCTCCACTTT,CASREGQGYNSPLHF
TRBJ2-2,TRBV19,.,.,TGTGCCAGTAGTAGGGGGGACAGAAACACCGGGGAGCTGTTTTTT,CASSRGDRNTGELFF
TRBJ1-1,TRBV6-9,.,.,TGTGCCAGCAGTTTCTACAGGGATTACATGAACACTGAAGCTTTCTTT,CASSFYRDYMNTEAFF
TRBJ1-1,TRBV28,many,.,TGTGCCAGCATCAAACGTCGGGCTAACACTGAAGCTTTCTTT,CASIKRRANTEAFF
TRBJ2-2,TRBV3-1,many,TRBD1,TGTGCCAGCAGCCGTCACCCACCGGGACAGGGGTCGACCGGGGAGCTGTTTTTT,CASSRHPPGQGSTGELFF
TRBJ2-3,TRBV28,.,TRBD2,TGTGCCAGCAGTTTTCCGGCTAGCGGGATAAGCACAGATACGCAGTATTTT,CASSFPASGISTDTQYF
TRBJ2-5,TRBV7-2,many,TRBD2,TGTGCCAGCAGCGCCTCGGGTCTAGCGGGCGAGACCCAGTACTTC,CASSASGLAGETQYF
TRBJ1-1,TRBV2,many,.,TGTGCCAGCAGTGAGGACGACACTGAAGCTTTCTTT,CASSEDDTEAFF
TRBJ2-6,TRBV6-2/TRBV6-3,.,TRBD2,TGTGCCAGCAGTTCCCCGAGGAGCGGGAGGGCAATTGCGGGAGGGGCCAACGTCCTGACTTTC,CASSSPRSGRAIAGGANVLTF
TRBJ2-7,TRBV2,many,.,TGTGCCAGCAGGTGGGCAGACTACTCCTACGAGCAGTACTTC,CASRWADYSYEQYF
TRBJ1-5,TRBV12-3/TRBV12-4,many,.,TGTGCCAGCACCTCGGGAGGTCAGCCCCAGCATTTT,CASTSGGQPQHF
TRBJ2-1,TRBV20-1,once,.,TGCAGTGTTGAGAAGGGGAGCAATGAGCAGTTCTTC,CSVEKGSNEQFF
TRBJ2-7,TRBV5-1,.,.,TGCGCCAGCAGCTTAGGACATTTCGTCGACGAGCAGTACTTC,CASSLGHFVDEQYF
TRBJ1-6,TRBV28,many,.,TGTGCCAGCAGTTTCGGGTTGACCTATAATTCACCCCTCCACTTT,CASSFGLTYNSPLHF
TRBJ2-7,TRBV6-5,few,.,TGTGCCAGCAGTTACTCCGAGGCCTACGAGCAGTACTTC,CASSYSEAYEQYF
TRBJ1-5,TRBV27,many,.,TGTGCCAGTGGGCAGCGTGGACAGCCCCAGCATTTT,CASGQRGQPQHF
TRBJ1-6,TRBV7-2,many,.,TGTGCCAGCAGCTTTGCGGTCCTGGGGTATTCACCCCTCCACTTT,CASSFAVLGYSPLHF
TRBJ2-1,TRBV6-5,.,TRBD2,TGTGCCAGCAGTTACTCGCCCCCGACGGGAGGGCGTGAACATGAGCAGTTCTTC,CASSYSPPTGGREHEQFF
TRBJ1-1,TRBV7-9,once,.,TGTGCCAGCAGCATAGATGACAGATTTGATACTGAAGCTTTCTTT,CASSIDDRFDTEAFF
TRBJ2-4,TRBV20-1,few,TRBD2,TGCAGTGCTAGAGCCTCGGGGGTGGGGAGGGACCCATCAAACATTCAGTACTTC,CSARASGVGRDPSNIQYF
TRBJ2-2,TRBV29-1,.,TRBD2,TGCAGCGTTGAAGATACGGGCCTAGCGGGAGGTTACCCCGGGGAGCTGTTTTTT,CSVEDTGLAGGYPGELFF
TRBJ2-5,TRBV12-3/TRBV12-4,many,.,TGTGCCAGCAGTAACATCCACAGGGGCGCGGGGGAGACCCAGTACTTC,CASSNIHRGAGETQYF
TRBJ2-2,TRBV2,many,TRBD1,TGTGCCAGCAGTGAGAGACAGGGGTTCGGAACCGGGGAGCTGTTTTTT,CASSERQGFGTGELFF
TRBJ1-5,TRBV9,.,.,TGTGCCAGCAGCGTAACAGGGATGGGACAGCCCCAGCATTTT,CASSVTGMGQPQHF
TRBJ1-2,TRBV20-1,.,.,TGCAGTGCTAGAGAGTCAGGAGGACTCTATGGCTACACCTTC,CSARESGGLYGYTF
TRBJ1-1,TRBV12-3/TRBV12-4,many,TRBD1,TGTGCCAGCAGTCCCCGCAGGAGGGGGCCTGAAGCTTTCTTT,CASSPRRRGPEAFF
TRBJ2-5,TRBV7-9,many,.,TGTGCCAGCAGCGCCTCTTCCGTGACCCAGTACTTC,CASSASSVTQYF
TRBJ2-7,TRBV20-1,many,.,TGCAGTGCTAGTAAGTGGCCCAGCGGCTACGAGCAGTACTTC,CSASKWPSGYEQYF
TRBJ1-1,TRBV10-2,few,TRBD1,TGCGCCAGCATCGAATCAGGGACAGGGGGCGCGGGCACTGAAGCTTTCTTT,CASIESGTGGAGTEAFF
TRBJ2-7,TRBV30,few,.,TGTGCCTGGAGTTTGGGGGACGGAGCCTACGAGCAGTACTTC,CAWSLGDGAYEQYF
TRBJ2-7,TRBV7-2,many,.,TGTGCCAGCAGCTTAGCAACCGGCGAGCAGTACTTC,CASSLATGEQYF
TRBJ2-5,TRBV7-3,many,.,TGTGCCAGCAGCCTGACTTCCAGGGAGACCCAGTACTTC,CASSLTSRETQYF
TRBJ1-2,TRBV6-1,once,.,TGTGCCAGCAGTGAATTTCAGCTCAACTATGGCTACACCTTC,CASSEFQLNYGYTF
TRBJ1-1,TRBV30,many,.,TGTGCCTGGACCAAGGACAGCGTGAACACTGAAGCTTTCTTT,CAWTKDSVNTEAFF
TRBJ2-7,TRBV7-3,few,.,TGTGCCAGCAGCTTAAAAGCAGGGAACGAGCAGTACTTC,CASSLKAGNEQYF
TRBJ1-4,TRBV28,few,.,TGTGCCAGCAGTTCCAGGGTCGTTTATGGAAAACTGTTTTTT,CASSSRVVYGKLFF
TRBJ2-2,TRBV7-3,many,TRBD1,TGTGCCAGCAGTTCAGGACAGGGAAACACCGGGGAGCTGTTTTTT,CASSSGQGNTGELFF
TRBJ1-2,TRBV4-3,few,TRBD1,TGCGCCAGCAGCCAAGAAGGGACAGGCGGTGGCTACACCTTC,CASSQEGTGGGYTF
TRBJ1-1,TRBV7-3,.,.,TGTGCCAGCAGCTTAAGTCCTACGAACACTGAAGCTTTCTTT,CASSLSPTNTEAFF